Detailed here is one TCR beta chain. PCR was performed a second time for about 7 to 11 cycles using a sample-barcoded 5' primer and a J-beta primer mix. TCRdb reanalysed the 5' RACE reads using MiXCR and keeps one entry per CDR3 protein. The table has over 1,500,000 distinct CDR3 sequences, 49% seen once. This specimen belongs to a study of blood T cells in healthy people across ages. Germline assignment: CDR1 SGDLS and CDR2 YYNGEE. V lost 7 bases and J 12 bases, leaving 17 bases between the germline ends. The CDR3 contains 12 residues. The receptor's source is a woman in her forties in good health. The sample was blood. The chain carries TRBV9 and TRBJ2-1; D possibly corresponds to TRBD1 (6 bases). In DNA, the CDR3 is TGTGCCAGCTCGACAGGTGGAGGTATGCAGTTCTTC. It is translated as CASSTGGGMQFF.